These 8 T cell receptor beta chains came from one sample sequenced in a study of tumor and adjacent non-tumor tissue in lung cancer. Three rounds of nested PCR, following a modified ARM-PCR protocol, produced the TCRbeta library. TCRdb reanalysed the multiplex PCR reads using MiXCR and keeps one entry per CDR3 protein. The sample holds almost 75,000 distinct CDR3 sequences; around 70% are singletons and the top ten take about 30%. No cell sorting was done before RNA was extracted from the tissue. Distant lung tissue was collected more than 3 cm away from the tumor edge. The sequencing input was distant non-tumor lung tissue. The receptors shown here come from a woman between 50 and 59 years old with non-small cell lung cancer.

CDR3 sequence reads: CARSGFYTEAFF. The CDR3 DNA reads as TGTGCCAGGTCCGGGTTTTACACTGAAGCTTTCTTT. The chain combines TRBV28 with TRBJ1-1; unclear D gene. Germline CDR1 reads MDHEN; CDR2 reads SYDVKM. Deletions cut 9 bases from V and 3 bases from J, with 11 bases between. This CDR3 region has 12 residues.

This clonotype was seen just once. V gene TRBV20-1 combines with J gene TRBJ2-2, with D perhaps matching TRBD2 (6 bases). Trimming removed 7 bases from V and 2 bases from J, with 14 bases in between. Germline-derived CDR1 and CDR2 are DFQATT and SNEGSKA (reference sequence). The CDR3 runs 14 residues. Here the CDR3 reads CSVGGRDNTGELFF. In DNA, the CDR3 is TGCAGTGTTGGCGGGCGGGATAACACCGGGGAGCTGTTTTTT.

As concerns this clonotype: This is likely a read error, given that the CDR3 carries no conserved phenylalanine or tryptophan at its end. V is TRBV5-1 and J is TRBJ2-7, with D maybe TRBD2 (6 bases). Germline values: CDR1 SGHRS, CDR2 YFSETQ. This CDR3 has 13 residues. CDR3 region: CTSSLTSPYEQYS. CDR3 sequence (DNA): TGCACAAGCAGCTTAACTAGCCCCTACGAGCAGTACTCC.

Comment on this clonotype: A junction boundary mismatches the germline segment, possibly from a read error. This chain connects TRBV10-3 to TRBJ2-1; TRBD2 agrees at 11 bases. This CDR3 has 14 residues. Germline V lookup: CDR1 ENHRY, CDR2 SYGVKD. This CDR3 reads CAIRSSGRIHEQFF. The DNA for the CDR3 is TGTGCCATCAGGTCTAGCGGGAGGATCCATGAGCAATTCTTC.

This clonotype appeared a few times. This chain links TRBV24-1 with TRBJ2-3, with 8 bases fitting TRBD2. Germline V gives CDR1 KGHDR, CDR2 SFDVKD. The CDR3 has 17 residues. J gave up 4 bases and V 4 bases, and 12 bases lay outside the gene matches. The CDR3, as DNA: TGTGCCACCAGTGACCGTGGCAGCGGGAGAGGGGCAGATACGCAGTATTTT. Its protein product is CATSDRGSGRGADTQYF.

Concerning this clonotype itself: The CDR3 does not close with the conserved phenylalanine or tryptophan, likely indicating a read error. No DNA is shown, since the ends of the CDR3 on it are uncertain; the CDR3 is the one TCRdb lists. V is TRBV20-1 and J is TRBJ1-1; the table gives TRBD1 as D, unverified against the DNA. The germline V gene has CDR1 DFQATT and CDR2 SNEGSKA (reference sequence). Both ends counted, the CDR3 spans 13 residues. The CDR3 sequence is CSATWAGKTEVFL.

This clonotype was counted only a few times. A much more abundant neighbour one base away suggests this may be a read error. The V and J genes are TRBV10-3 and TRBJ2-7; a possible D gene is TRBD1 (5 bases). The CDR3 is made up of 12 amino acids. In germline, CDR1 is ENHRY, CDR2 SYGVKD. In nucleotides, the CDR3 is TGTGCCATCAGTGATCAGGGTCGCGAGCATTACTTC. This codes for CAISDQGREHYF.

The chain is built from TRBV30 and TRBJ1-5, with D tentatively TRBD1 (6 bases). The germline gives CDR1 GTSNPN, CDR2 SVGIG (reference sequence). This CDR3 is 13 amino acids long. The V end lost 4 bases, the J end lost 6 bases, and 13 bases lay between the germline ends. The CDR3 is CAWTSGACQPQHF. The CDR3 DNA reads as TGTGCCTGGACTTCGGGGGCATGTCAGCCCCAGCATTTT.